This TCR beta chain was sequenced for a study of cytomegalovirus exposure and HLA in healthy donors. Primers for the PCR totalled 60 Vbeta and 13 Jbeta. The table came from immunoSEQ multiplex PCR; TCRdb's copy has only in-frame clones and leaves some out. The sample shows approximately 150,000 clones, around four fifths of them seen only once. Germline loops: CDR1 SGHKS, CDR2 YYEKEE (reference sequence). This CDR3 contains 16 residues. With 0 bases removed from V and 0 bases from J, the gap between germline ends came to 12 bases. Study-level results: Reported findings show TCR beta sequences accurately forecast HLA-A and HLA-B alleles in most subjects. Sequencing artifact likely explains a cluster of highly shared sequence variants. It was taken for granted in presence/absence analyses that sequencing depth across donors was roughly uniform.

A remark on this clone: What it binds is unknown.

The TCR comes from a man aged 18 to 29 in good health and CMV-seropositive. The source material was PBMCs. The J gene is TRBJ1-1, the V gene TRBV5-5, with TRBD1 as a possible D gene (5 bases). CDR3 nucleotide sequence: TGTGCCAGCAGCTTGGCAGGGTATGGGGTGAACACTGAAGCTTTCTTT. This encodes CASSLAGYGVNTEAFF.